Here is one T cell receptor (beta chain) with its context. Antigen unknown. This entry belongs to a study of Ad26.COV2.S vaccination and SARS-CoV-2 variants. Findings and caveats of the study: The study found similar non-spike TCR breadth in vaccine and placebo recipients.

Profiled with immunoSEQ multiplex PCR; TCRdb holds only in-frame clones, not every one. The repertoire holds around 350,000 clones, with 92% as singletons. Germline CDR1 ENHRY, CDR2 SYGVKD. CDR3 length equals 16 residues. Trimming cost V 6 bases and J 5 bases; bases outside gene matches: 9. The chain is built from TRBV10-3 and TRBJ2-5; 13 positions agree with TRBD2. The material was peripheral blood, obtained after recovery from COVID-19. The receptor was isolated from a human donor who had recovered from COVID-19. Here the CDR3 DNA reads TGTGCCATCAGCGAAGGGACTAGCGGGGCAAGGGAGACCCAGTACTTC. Protein: CAISEGTSGARETQYF.